These 11 T cell receptor beta chains came from one sample sequenced in a study of technical replicates of blood from several donors. Measured with immunoSEQ multiplex PCR; TCRdb has only the in-frame clones, and not every one. The repertoire holds tens of thousands of clones, with just over 90% as singletons. Sequencing was done on a sample of PBMCs. The receptors stem from a human donor in good health. Some clones in this sample may be carry-over from other donors' samples.

This chain connects TRBV27 to TRBJ2-6; 9 positions match TRBD1. V trimming: 5 bases; J trimming: 0 bases; junction bases outside the gene matches: 8. This CDR3 has 18 residues. Germline-derived CDR1 and CDR2 are MNHEY and SMNVEV (reference sequence). CDR3 sequence (DNA): TGTGCCAGCAGTCAAGACAGGGGGTTTCACTCTGGGGCCAACGTCCTGACTTTC. Translation gives CASSQDRGFHSGANVLTF.

The chain recombines TRBV19 with TRBJ2-1, with D possibly being TRBD2 (5 bases). Germline V gene data show CDR1 as LNHDA and CDR2 as SQIVND (reference sequence). This CDR3 has 12 amino acids. The CDR3 region has the DNA TGTTTAGGAAAGGGAGTGCGGAATGAGCAGTTCTTC. This codes for CLGKGVRNEQFF.

The rearrangement joins TRBV5-1 to TRBJ2-7, with TRBD1 as a possible D gene (6 bases). CDR3 length equals 14 residues. Germline CDR1 is SGHRS and CDR2 is YFSETQ. V was pared by 7 bases and J by 2 bases, with 16 bases between. CDR3 coding DNA: TGCGCCAGCCGACCCTGGGACACTACCTACGAGCAGTACTTC. The encoded protein is CASRPWDTTYEQYF.

CDR3 bases: TGCGCCAGCCAACTTATCGGAGAGACCCAGTACTTC. It codes for CASQLIGETQYF. The chain combines TRBV5-1 with TRBJ2-5; D is unresolved. The CDR3 has 12 amino acids. Between the trimmed V and J ends, which lost 7 bases and 4 bases, there was a span of 11 bases. CDR1 and CDR2 from the germline V gene are SGHRS and YFSETQ.

J is TRBJ2-7 and V is TRBV13; a possible D gene is TRBD2 (6 bases). Germline V CDR1 and CDR2: PRHDT, FYEKMQ (reference sequence). CDR3 length: 15 amino acids. Trimming took 5 bases from V and 2 from J, leaving 16 bases between them. In DNA form, the CDR3 reads TGTGCCAGCAGCCCTAACGGGGGACGGACCTACGAGCAGTACTTC. Translated, it gives CASSPNGGRTYEQYF.

The gene calls are TRBV6-5 and TRBJ2-5, with 10 bases lining up with TRBD2. V dropped 4 bases and J dropped 6; count of bases not matched to a gene: 8. Germline loops: CDR1 MNHEY, CDR2 SVGAGI. The CDR3 totals 15 residues. The CDR3 here is CASSSGTSGEKTQYF. The DNA for the CDR3 is TGTGCCAGCAGTTCCGGAACTAGCGGGGAAAAGACCCAGTACTTC.

V and J are TRBV18 and TRBJ2-2, with a weak D call TRBD1 (5 bases). CDR1 KGHSH and CDR2 LQKENI come from the germline V gene. The CDR3 is made up of 16 amino acids. V was clipped by 4 bases and J by 1 base, with 13 bases between them. CDR3 amino acids: CASSLWEGQNTGELFF. CDR3 nucleotide sequence: TGTGCCAGCTCACTCTGGGAAGGACAGAACACCGGGGAGCTGTTTTTT.

This chain links TRBV5-4 with TRBJ2-5; a possible D gene is TRBD2 (5 bases). Germline CDR1 SGHNT, CDR2 YYREEE (reference sequence). The CDR3 loop spans 16 amino acids. V dropped 0 bases and J dropped 2 bases, with 14 bases sitting between them. The CDR3 nucleotides are TGTGCCAGCAGCTTGGGAGGGTTTGGGAATCAAGAGACCCAGTACTTC. This codes for CASSLGGFGNQETQYF.

The chain joins TRBV18 to TRBJ2-2; 7 nucleotides agree with TRBD1. V was clipped by 4 bases and J by 0 bases; unmatched bases: 2. The CDR3 consists of 15 residues. Germline V gives CDR1 KGHSH, CDR2 LQKENI. The CDR3 protein is CASSRDRTNTGELFF. In DNA, the CDR3 is TGTGCCAGCTCACGGGACAGAACGAACACCGGGGAGCTGTTTTTT.

This clone was counted a single time. The CDR3 sequence is CASSLDRGFEQYF. The DNA for the CDR3 is TGTGCCAGCAGCTTAGATAGGGGGTTCGAGCAGTACTTC. V and J are TRBV7-8 and TRBJ2-7; D possibly corresponds to TRBD1 (6 bases). Trimming took 1 base from V and 6 from J, leaving 10 bases between them. The CDR3 covers 13 residues. CDR1 SGHVS and CDR2 FQNEAQ come from the germline V gene.

The chain joins TRBV5-3 to TRBJ2-7; a possible D gene is TRBD2 (5 bases). TRBV5-3 is given ORF status, its function remaining uncertain. This CDR3 has 15 amino acids. V lost 2 bases and J 0 bases, leaving 12 bases between the germline ends. CDR3 sequence reads: CARSFVRAISYEQYF. The CDR3 bases are TGTGCCAGAAGCTTTGTGCGGGCCATCTCCTACGAGCAGTACTTC.